These 3 T cell receptor beta chains were all obtained from the same sample, sequenced in a study of human T cells and chemical hapten exposure. MiXCR, run by TCRdb on the RACE reads, gives a single entry per CDR3 protein. The sample includes tens of thousands of distinct CDR3 sequences, 14% of them seen just once. Time point specified: pre-sensitization, week 0. Treatment reported: therapeutic diphenylcyclopropenone sensitization with weekly scalp DPC. The source material was whole blood, sampled in connection with sensitization to the hapten diphenylcyclopropenone (DPC). The receptors derive from a woman in her fifties or sixties with alopecia areata. Some clones in this sample may be carry-over from other donors' samples.

This clonotype has ten or more counts. Written as DNA, the CDR3 is TGTGCCAGCTCACGGGCTAGCGGACTGACCTACGAGCAGTACTTC. Translated: CASSRASGLTYEQYF. J is TRBJ2-7 and V is TRBV18; 7 positions agree with TRBD2. CDR1 is KGHSH and CDR2 is LQKENI in the germline V gene. This CDR3 spans 15 amino acids. V trimming: 4 bases; J trimming: 2 bases; junction bases outside the gene matches: 8.

This clonotype appeared a few times. This sequence joins TRBV20-1 and TRBJ1-1; D unclear. The CDR3 length is 13 residues. Germline assignment: CDR1 DFQATT and CDR2 SNEGSKA (reference sequence). The ends were cut back, 0 bases at V and 4 bases at J, with 9 bases in the middle. This chain's CDR3 is CSARDRESTEAFF. CDR3 nucleotide sequence: TGCAGTGCTAGAGATCGCGAGAGCACTGAAGCTTTCTTT.

This clonotype was seen a handful of times. Mismatch with germline at one junction end may stem from a read error. V gene TRBV5-8 combines with J gene TRBJ1-4; the match to TRBD1 covers 9 bases. The CDR3 spans 17 residues. Per germline, CDR1 SGHTS and CDR2 YDEGEE. CDR3 coding DNA: TGTGTCAGCGTGGACAGGGGCTCCTATCAGACTAATGAAAAACTGTTTTTT. Translated, it gives CVSVDRGSYQTNEKLFF.